These 8 T cell receptor beta chains came from one sample sequenced in a study of shared clonotypes between healthy human individuals. The protocol was immunoSEQ multiplex PCR, while the TCRdb copy is restricted to in-frame clones and leaves out a portion. This table has about 1.5 million clones, 95% to 99% appearing once. Sequenced sample: naive CD4+ T cells sorted from blood. Specified subset: CD45RA+ positively selected. These receptors all stem from a man aged 30-40 years in good health.

Only one count was recorded for this clone. The chain recombines TRBV18 with TRBJ1-5; no firm D call. Germline lookup yields CDR1 KGHSH and CDR2 LQKENI. Trimming shortened V by 0 bases and J by 9 bases, and 9 bases separated the two germline ends. The CDR3 has 13 residues. The CDR3: CASSPPGVAPQHF. CDR3 coding DNA: TGTGCCAGCTCACCACCTGGCGTTGCGCCCCAGCATTTT.

Concerning this clone: This sample includes further DNA sequences coding for the same CDR3. The V gene is TRBV28, the J gene TRBJ1-2; D unclear. The CDR3 has 12 residues. V lost 5 bases and J lost 4, with 8 bases in between. Germline assignment: CDR1 MDHEN and CDR2 SYDVKM. CDR3: CASSPGIYGYTF. Here the CDR3 DNA reads TGTGCCAGCAGTCCGGGAATCTATGGCTACACCTTC.

The chain's CDR3 is CAWTRENDYGYTF. The CDR3 coding sequence is TGTGCCTGGACACGGGAGAATGACTATGGCTACACCTTC. The V call is TRBV30, the J call TRBJ1-2; D not certain. The CDR3 extends over 13 amino acids. CDR1 GTSNPN and CDR2 SVGIG come from the germline V gene (reference sequence). V lost 4 bases, J lost 3 bases, and 12 bases lay in between.

The chain joins TRBV5-4 to TRBJ2-3; TRBD2 is a possible D gene (5 bases). V lost 3 bases and J 2 bases, leaving 16 bases between the germline ends. CDR1 and CDR2 from the germline V gene are SGHNT and YYREEE (reference sequence). The length of the CDR3 is 16 residues. This chain's CDR3 is CASSSPLAGNTDTQYF. The CDR3 DNA sequence: TGTGCCAGCAGCTCTCCCCTCGCGGGCAACACAGATACGCAGTATTTT.

This clone was seen only a few times. The V gene is TRBV7-9, the J gene TRBJ1-4; 8 bases fit TRBD1. The CDR3 extends over 15 amino acids. In germline, CDR1 is SEHNR, CDR2 FQNEAQ (reference sequence). The J segment lost 8 bases and the V segment lost 0 bases, leaving 5 bases of the junction unmatched. CDR3 in DNA: TGTGCCAGCAGCTTAGCGCGACAGGGGTACGAAAAACTGTTTTTT. Encoded protein: CASSLARQGYEKLFF.

The chain carries TRBV27 and TRBJ1-3; maybe TRBD1 (5 bases). V lost 2 bases to trimming and J lost 2 bases, with 13 bases between them. The CDR3 extends over 16 amino acids. Germline CDR1 reads MNHEY; CDR2 reads SMNVEV (reference sequence). CDR3: CASSLRDPRTGNTIYF. The CDR3 DNA follows: TGTGCCAGCAGTTTAAGGGACCCGAGGACTGGAAACACCATATATTTT.

The chain couples TRBV6-1 to TRBJ2-1; weak D call: TRBD1 (6 bases). The V gene lost 2 bases and the J gene lost 8 bases, with 22 bases spanning the gap. Germline CDR1 and CDR2: MNHNS and SASEGT. This CDR3 is 17 amino acids long. The CDR3 loop reads CASSERGMDSLRDEQFF. The CDR3, as DNA: TGTGCCAGCAGTGAAAGGGGGATGGACAGTCTGAGGGATGAGCAGTTCTTC.

CDR3 coding DNA: TGTGCCAGCTCCCGGGGACTAGCGGTCACAGATACGCAGTATTTT. It is translated as CASSRGLAVTDTQYF. J is TRBJ2-3 and V is TRBV18, with 11 positions matching TRBD2. CDR3 length: 15 amino acids. Trimming took 6 bases from V and 2 from J; bases not matched to a gene: 4. Per germline, CDR1 KGHSH and CDR2 LQKENI.